The entry that follows covers one TCR beta chain sequence. What this receptor recognizes is not known. It has no much larger one-base neighbor in the sample; base qualities were not kept. The data stem from a study of blood T cell repertoires in COVID-19 (dated by TCRdb to the early 2020s). About the investigation overall: Collaborator samples came from the United States, Italy and Spain and covered acute and convalescent phases of COVID-19. The prospective study material was composed of cDNA or gDNA derived from T cells, B-cell-depleted T cells, or PBMCs. The dataset comprised deeply sampled blood TCRbeta repertoires from subjects exposed to, actively infected with, or recovered from COVID-19. The repertoires were made available in a free public database intended to serve as a resource for research on the immune response to SARS-CoV-2. The samples were drawn from two sources: the first 160 participants of the ongoing ImmuneRACE study, and 1,000 to 1,500 subjects contributed by 6 global collaborators. A de-identified subject ID, COVID-19 status, age in years and sex were almost always included in the sample metadata. Where available, HLA class I and class II types were taken from metadata supplied by the sample provider and were not determined by assay-based typing. Study-wide findings and limitations: The amount of clinical and demographic metadata varied by source and participant and was provided uncurated.

The CDR3 numbers 12 residues from cysteine through phenylalanine. Only the CDR3 portion is preserved as DNA: 36 bases, with reading frame beginning at the first base. Taken from the germline V gene (reference sequence), the CDR1 and CDR2 loops are DFQATT and SNEGSKA. Trimming takes 3 bases from V and 8 bases from J, and the germline ends sit 14 bases apart. Enrolling through a virtual design, the prospective study's participants ranged in age from roughly 18 to 89 years and lived across around 25 United States geographic areas. In the prospective study, cohorts were assigned on the basis of participant-reported clinical history obtained from a screening survey and a study questionnaire. Recovered participants in ImmuneRACE Cohort 3 were defined as having two consecutive negative NP/OP PCR tests, clearance from a healthcare professional, or resolution of symptoms. Mobile phlebotomists in the prospective study collected whole blood, serum and a nasopharyngeal or oropharyngeal swab from every participant. Prospective study participants could optionally give additional blood draws and questionnaires over a roughly 2-month period. Before DNA extraction, blood samples from the prospective study were shipped at room temperature or frozen.

TCRbeta CDR3 regions were amplified from genomic DNA using the immunoSEQ Assay, a bias-controlled multiplex PCR. The source study handled its data this way. The number of nucleated cells in each sample was estimated by amplification of reference gene primers within the assay. Sequence reads were collapsed and filtered to measure the absolute abundance of every unique TCRbeta CDR3 rearrangement. For each sample, productive Simpson clonality was calculated by taking the square root of Simpson's diversity index across productive rearrangements. The clones in this table, taken by TCRdb from immuneACCESS, are in-frame only. Not every clone is retained; where verified, under half of the shortfall comes from an unresolved V gene, and the cause of the rest is unknown. V, J and clone size were drawn from that table, and D and trimming were deduced from the DNA. The table for this sample lists 450,000 to 500,000 clones; around 85% of them were counted only once. The top ten constitute under 9.5% of the sample.

This chain is built from TRBV20-1 and TRBJ2-7; the D gene cannot be resolved reliably. This TCR came from a woman aged 60-70 years who had recovered from COVID-19. Sequencing input: PBMCs or T cells enriched from blood (not recorded which). CDR3 reads: CSASPQDTKQYF. In nucleotides, the sequence is TGCAGTGCTAGTCCCCAAGACACGAAGCAGTACTTC.